The 4 T cell receptor beta chains given below trace back to one sample, sequenced in a study of immune evolution from preneoplasia to lung adenocarcinoma. Sequencing was performed with immunoSEQ multiplex PCR; in TCRdb, only in-frame clones are kept and a portion is missing. Here the sample spans roughly 6,700 clones, 80% to 85% being singletons. The sample comprised FFPE invasive lung adenocarcinoma tissue. The source of these receptors is a person between 55 and 69 years old with lung adenocarcinoma.

This chain joins TRBV10-3 and TRBJ2-2; 7 nucleotides line up with TRBD1. With 8 bases clipped from V and 0 bases from J, the junction kept 12 bases outside the gene matches. The length of the CDR3 is 17 residues. Germline lookup yields CDR1 ENHRY and CDR2 SYGVKD. This CDR3 is CAIGDSPVRANTGELFF. CDR3 nucleotide sequence: TGTGCCATCGGGGACAGTCCCGTCAGGGCGAACACCGGGGAGCTGTTTTTT.

The V call is TRBV28, the J call TRBJ1-2, with D perhaps TRBD1 (5 bases). CDR1 is MDHEN and CDR2 is SYDVKM in the germline V gene. The V end lost 3 bases, the J end lost 5 bases, and 28 bases lay between the germline ends. CDR3 length: 19 residues. The CDR3 DNA reads as TGTGCCAGCAGTTTCAGACCGGGGCGCCTCTCGAGTGCCCGGTATGGCTACACCTTC. Its protein product is CASSFRPGRLSSARYGYTF.

The V and J genes are TRBV7-9 and TRBJ2-7, with a weak D call TRBD2 (5 bases). Trimming shortened V by 5 bases and J by 0 bases, and 20 bases separated the two germline ends. Per the germline V gene, CDR1 is SEHNR and CDR2 is FQNEAQ (reference sequence). The CDR3 extends over 17 amino acids. The CDR3 region has the DNA TGTGCCAGCAGCCACCCCGTCTGGGAGACGGGCTCCTACGAGCAGTACTTC. Protein: CASSHPVWETGSYEQYF.

This rearrangement joins TRBV18 to TRBJ2-7; 14 nucleotides align to TRBD2. V dropped 3 bases and J dropped 4; count of bases not matched to a gene: 8. This CDR3 spans 17 amino acids. The germline CDR1 and CDR2 sequences are KGHSH and LQKENI. The CDR3: CASSPVPGLAGVYEQYF. CDR3 nucleotides: TGTGCCAGCTCACCGGTCCCGGGACTAGCGGGAGTGTACGAGCAGTACTTC.